The 5 T cell receptor beta chains listed next were all sequenced from one sample in a study of cytotoxic CD8 clonotypes in ibrutinib-treated CLL. Produced via immunoSEQ multiplex PCR; TCRdb's table is partial and in-frame only. The sample has about 50,000 clones; about three fifths are singletons. This specimen was PBMCs, taken after 24 months of ibrutinib treatment. Receptors were obtained from a human donor with chronic lymphocytic leukemia.

The chain recombines TRBV5-6 with TRBJ2-3; no definite D call. Trimming took 7 bases from V and 2 from J, leaving 11 bases between them. Germline V gene sequence: CDR1 SGHDT, CDR2 YYEEEE. The CDR3 totals 13 residues. DNA of the CDR3: TGTGCCAGCGGTCAGGTTACCACAGATACGCAGTATTTT. It codes for CASGQVTTDTQYF. Filled out from reference TRBV5-6 and TRBJ2-3, the complete variable domain reads DAGVTQSPTHLIKTRGQQVTLRCSPKSGHDTVSWYQQALGQGPQFIFQYYEEEERQRGNFPDRFSGHQFPNYSSELNVNALLLGDSALYLCASGQVTTDTQYFGPGTRLTVL.

To note about this clone: Other DNA sequences of this sample code for an identical CDR3. The V and J genes are TRBV2 and TRBJ1-5, with 9 bases fitting TRBD1. The trim removed 8 bases at V and 4 bases at J, leaving 6 bases unmatched. The CDR3 is made up of 14 amino acids. Per the germline V gene, CDR1 is SNHLY and CDR2 is FYNNEI. CDR3 nucleotide sequence: TGTGCCAGCCGAGTAGGACAGGGGAATCAGCCCCAGCATTTT. It translates to CASRVGQGNQPQHF.

The chain uses TRBV10-3 and TRBJ1-2; D gene unclear. Germline assignment: CDR1 ENHRY and CDR2 SYGVKD. CDR3 length: 14 amino acids. Trimming cost V 0 bases and J 8 bases, with 13 bases left between them. The CDR3 protein is CAISESAEELGYTF. The CDR3 DNA sequence: TGTGCCATCAGTGAGTCGGCTGAAGAACTCGGCTACACCTTC.

This clone was seen only a few times. The V gene is TRBV19, the J gene TRBJ2-3; D call uncertain. Trimming took off 4 bases at V and 1 base at J, with 3 bases between the two ends. Germline V gene sequence: CDR1 LNHDA, CDR2 SQIVND (reference sequence). CDR3 length equals 12 residues. In DNA, the CDR3 is TGTGCCAGTAGTACTGGCACAGATACGCAGTATTTT. Protein sequence: CASSTGTDTQYF. The full variable domain, completed using reference TRBV19 and TRBJ2-3, is DGGITQSPKYLFRKEGQNVTLSCEQNLNHDAMYWYRQDPGQGLRLIYYSQIVNDFQKGDIAEGYSVSREKKESFPLTVTSAQKNPTAFYLCASSTGTDTQYFGPGTRLTVL.

The rearrangement uses TRBV10-2 and TRBJ1-1; D not resolved. This CDR3 has 13 residues. The V gene's germline CDR1 is WSHSY and CDR2 SAAADI. V was pared by 7 bases and J by 4 bases, with 13 bases between. CDR3 region: CASTPVLGTEAFF. CDR3 DNA sequence: TGCGCCAGCACCCCAGTTTTGGGCACTGAAGCTTTCTTT.